This entry is about one TCR beta chain. CDR1 is MNHEY, CDR2 SVGAGI, per germline. V gave up 5 bases and J gave up 2 bases, with 15 bases separating them. This CDR3 spans 15 amino acids. Using immunoSEQ multiplex PCR, the repertoire was profiled, and TCRdb retains in-frame clones only, with some absent. There are 25,000 to 30,000 clones in the sample; roughly 89% occur only once, and roughly 1.6% lies in the top ten. These data are taken from a study of control samples from healthy donors and cancer patients. The sample consisted of PBMCs. The chain employs TRBV6-5 and TRBJ2-5; no definite D call. The TCR was taken from a woman in her forties with lung cancer. The CDR3 loop reads CASSPGRAYQETQYF. The CDR3 bases are TGTGCCAGCAGTCCTGGCCGCGCGTATCAAGAGACCCAGTACTTC.